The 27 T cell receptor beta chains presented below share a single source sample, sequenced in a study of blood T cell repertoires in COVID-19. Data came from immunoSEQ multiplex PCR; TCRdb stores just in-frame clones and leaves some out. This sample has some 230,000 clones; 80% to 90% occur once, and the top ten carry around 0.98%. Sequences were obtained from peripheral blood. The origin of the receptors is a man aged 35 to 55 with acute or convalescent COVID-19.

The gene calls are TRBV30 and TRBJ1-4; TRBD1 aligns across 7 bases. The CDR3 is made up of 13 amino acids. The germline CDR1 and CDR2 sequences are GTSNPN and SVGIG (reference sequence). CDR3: CATAGGSNEKLFF. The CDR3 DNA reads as TGTGCTACGGCAGGGGGAAGTAATGAAAAACTGTTTTTT.

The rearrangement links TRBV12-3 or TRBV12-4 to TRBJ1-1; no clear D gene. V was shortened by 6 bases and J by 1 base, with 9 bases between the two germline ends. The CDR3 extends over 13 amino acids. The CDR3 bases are TGTGCCAGCAGCCTAGATTGGAACACTGAAGCTTTCTTT. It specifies CASSLDWNTEAFF.

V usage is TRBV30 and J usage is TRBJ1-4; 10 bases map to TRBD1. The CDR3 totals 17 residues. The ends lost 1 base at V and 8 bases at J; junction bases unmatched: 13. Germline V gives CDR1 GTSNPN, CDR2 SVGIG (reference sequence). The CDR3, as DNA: TGTGCCTGGAGTGCCCTCCCGGGACAGGGGTTGGGGGAAAAACTGTTTTTT. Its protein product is CAWSALPGQGLGEKLFF.

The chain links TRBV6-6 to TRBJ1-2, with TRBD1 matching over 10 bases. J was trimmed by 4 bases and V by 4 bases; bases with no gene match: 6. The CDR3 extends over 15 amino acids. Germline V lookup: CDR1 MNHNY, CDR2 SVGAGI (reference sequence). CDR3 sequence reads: CASSSGDRGVYGYTF. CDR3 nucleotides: TGTGCCAGCAGTTCCGGGGACAGGGGTGTCTATGGCTACACCTTC.

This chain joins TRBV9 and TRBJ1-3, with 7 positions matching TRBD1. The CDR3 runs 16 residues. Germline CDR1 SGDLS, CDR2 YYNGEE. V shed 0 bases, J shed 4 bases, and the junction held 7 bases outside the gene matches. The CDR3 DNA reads TGTGCCAGCAGCGTAGGGGGGACAGCATCCGGAAACACCATATATTTT. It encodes CASSVGGTASGNTIYF.

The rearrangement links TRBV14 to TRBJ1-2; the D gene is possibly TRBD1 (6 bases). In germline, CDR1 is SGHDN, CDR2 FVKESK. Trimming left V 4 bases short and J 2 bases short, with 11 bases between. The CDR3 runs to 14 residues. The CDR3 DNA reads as TGTGCCAGCAGCCCGGACAGCCGAAACTATGGCTACACCTTC. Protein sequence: CASSPDSRNYGYTF. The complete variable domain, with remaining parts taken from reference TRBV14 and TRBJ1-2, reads EAGVTQFPSHSVIEKGQTVTLRCDPISGHDNLYWYRRVMGKEIKFLLHFVKESKQDESGMPNNRFLAERTGGTYSTLKVQPAELEDSGVYFCASSPDSRNYGYTFGSGTRLTVV.

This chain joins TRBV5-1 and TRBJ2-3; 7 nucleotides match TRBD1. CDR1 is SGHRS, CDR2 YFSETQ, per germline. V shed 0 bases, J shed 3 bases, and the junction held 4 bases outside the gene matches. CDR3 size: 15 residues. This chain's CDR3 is CASSLGQGLTDTQYF. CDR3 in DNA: TGCGCCAGCAGCTTGGGACAGGGTTTGACAGATACGCAGTATTTT. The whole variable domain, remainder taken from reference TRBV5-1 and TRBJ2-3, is KAGVTQTPRYLIKTRGQQVTLSCSPISGHRSVSWYQQTPGQGLQFLFEYFSETQRNKGNFPGRFSGRQFSNSRSEMNVSTLELGDSALYLCASSLGQGLTDTQYFGPGTRLTVL.

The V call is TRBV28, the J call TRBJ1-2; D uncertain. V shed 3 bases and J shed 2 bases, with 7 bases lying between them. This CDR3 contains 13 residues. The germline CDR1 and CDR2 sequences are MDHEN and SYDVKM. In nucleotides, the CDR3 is TGTGCCAGCAGTTTTTTCGGGAACTATGGCTACACCTTC. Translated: CASSFFGNYGYTF.

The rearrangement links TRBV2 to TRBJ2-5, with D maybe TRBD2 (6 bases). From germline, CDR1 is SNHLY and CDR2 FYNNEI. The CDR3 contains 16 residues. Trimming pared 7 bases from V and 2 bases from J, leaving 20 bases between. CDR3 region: CASTDLAGLKQETQYF. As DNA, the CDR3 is TGTGCCAGCACCGACCTCGCGGGGTTGAAGCAAGAGACCCAGTACTTC.

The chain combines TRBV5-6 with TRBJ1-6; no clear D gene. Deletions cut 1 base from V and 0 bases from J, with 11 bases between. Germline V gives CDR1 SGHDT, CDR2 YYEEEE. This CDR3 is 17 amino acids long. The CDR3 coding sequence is TGTGCCAGCAGCTTGTTCGAGGTTAACTCCTATAATTCACCCCTCCACTTT. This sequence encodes CASSLFEVNSYNSPLHF.

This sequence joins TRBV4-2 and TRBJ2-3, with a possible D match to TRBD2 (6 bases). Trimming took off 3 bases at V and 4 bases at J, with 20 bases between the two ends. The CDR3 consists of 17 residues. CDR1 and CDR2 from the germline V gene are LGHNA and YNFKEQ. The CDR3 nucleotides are TGTGCCAGCAGCCAGGCGGTGGGAGGATCTAGGGCAGATACGCAGTATTTT. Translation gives CASSQAVGGSRADTQYF.

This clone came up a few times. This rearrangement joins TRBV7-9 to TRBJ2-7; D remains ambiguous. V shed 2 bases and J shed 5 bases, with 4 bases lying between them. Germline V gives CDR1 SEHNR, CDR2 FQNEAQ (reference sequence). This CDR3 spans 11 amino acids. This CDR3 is CASSLLNEQYF. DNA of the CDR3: TGTGCCAGCAGCTTATTAAACGAGCAGTACTTC.

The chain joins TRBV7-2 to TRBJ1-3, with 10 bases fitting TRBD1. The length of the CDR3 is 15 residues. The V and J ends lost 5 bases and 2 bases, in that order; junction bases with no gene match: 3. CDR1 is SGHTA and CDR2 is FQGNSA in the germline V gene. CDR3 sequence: CASSTDRGTGNTIYF. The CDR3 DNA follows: TGTGCCAGCAGCACGGACAGGGGGACTGGAAACACCATATATTTT.

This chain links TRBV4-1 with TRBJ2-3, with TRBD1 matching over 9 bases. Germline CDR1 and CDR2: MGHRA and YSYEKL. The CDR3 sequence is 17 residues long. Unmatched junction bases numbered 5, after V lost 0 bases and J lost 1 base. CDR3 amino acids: CASSQEPGTGRTDTQYF. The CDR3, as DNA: TGCGCCAGCAGCCAAGAACCCGGGACAGGGCGCACAGATACGCAGTATTTT.

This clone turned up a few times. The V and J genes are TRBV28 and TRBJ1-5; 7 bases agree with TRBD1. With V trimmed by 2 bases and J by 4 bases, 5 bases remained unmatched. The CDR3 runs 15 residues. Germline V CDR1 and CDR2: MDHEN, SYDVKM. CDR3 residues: CASSLPGGSNQPQHF. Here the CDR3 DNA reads TGTGCCAGCAGTTTACCAGGGGGAAGTAATCAGCCCCAGCATTTT.

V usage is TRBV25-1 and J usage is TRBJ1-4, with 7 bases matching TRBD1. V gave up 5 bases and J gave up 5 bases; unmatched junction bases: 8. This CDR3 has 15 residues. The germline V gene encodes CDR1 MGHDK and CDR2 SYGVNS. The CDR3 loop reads CASSYSRGNNEKLFF. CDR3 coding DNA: TGTGCCAGCAGTTATTCCAGGGGGAACAATGAAAAACTGTTTTTT.

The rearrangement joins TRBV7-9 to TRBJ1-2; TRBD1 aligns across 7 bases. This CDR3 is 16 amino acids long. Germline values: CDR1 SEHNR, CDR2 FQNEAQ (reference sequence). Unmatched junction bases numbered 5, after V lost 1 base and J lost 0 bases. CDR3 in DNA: TGTGCCAGCAGCTTAGTGGCCGGGACAGCTAACTATGGCTACACCTTC. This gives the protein CASSLVAGTANYGYTF.

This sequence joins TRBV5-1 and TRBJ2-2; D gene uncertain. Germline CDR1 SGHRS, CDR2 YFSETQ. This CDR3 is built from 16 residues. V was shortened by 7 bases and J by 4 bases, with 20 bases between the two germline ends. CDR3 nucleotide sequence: TGCGCCAGCGCCAGAGACGCGGCTATCGGCACCGGGGAGCTGTTTTTT. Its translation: CASARDAAIGTGELFF.

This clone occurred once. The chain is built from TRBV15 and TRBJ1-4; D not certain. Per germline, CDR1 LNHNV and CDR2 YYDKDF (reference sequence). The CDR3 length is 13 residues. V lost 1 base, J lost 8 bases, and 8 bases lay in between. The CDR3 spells CATSRGRQEKLFF. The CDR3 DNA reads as TGTGCCACCAGCAGAGGGAGGCAGGAAAAACTGTTTTTT. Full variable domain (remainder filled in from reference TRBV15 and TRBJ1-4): DAMVIQNPRYQVTQFGKPVTLSCSQTLNHNVMYWYQQKSSQAPKLLFHYYDKDFNNEADTPDNFQSRRPNTSFCFLDIRSPGLGDTAMYLCATSRGRQEKLFFGSGTQLSVL.

CDR3 protein: CASSPPGQGATLNYGYTF. Written as DNA, the CDR3 is TGTGCCAGCTCACCTCCGGGACAGGGGGCGACCCTTAACTATGGCTACACCTTC. The rearrangement links TRBV18 to TRBJ1-2; 12 bases line up with TRBD1. Germline values: CDR1 KGHSH, CDR2 LQKENI. With 3 bases clipped from V and 1 base from J, the junction kept 9 bases outside the gene matches. The CDR3 covers 18 residues.

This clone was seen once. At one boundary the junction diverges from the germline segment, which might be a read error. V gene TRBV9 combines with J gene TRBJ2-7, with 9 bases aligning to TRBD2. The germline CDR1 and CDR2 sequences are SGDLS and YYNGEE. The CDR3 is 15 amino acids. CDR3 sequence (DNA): TGTGCCAGCAGCGTAGGGCGGGGGGGCTCCTCCGAGCAGTACTTC. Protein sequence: CASSVGRGGSSEQYF.

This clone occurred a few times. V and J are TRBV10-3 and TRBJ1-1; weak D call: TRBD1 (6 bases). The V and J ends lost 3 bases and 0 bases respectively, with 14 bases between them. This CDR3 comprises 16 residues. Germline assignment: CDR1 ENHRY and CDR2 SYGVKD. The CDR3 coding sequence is TGTGCCATCAGTGAATCATCGTGGGGGCTGAACACTGAAGCTTTCTTT. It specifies CAISESSWGLNTEAFF.

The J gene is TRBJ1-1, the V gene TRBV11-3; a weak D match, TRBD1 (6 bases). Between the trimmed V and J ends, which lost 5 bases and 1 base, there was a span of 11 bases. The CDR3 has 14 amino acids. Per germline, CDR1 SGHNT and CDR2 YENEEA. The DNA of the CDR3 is TGTGCCAGCAGCGCAAGGGGGAAGAACACTGAAGCTTTCTTT. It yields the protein CASSARGKNTEAFF.

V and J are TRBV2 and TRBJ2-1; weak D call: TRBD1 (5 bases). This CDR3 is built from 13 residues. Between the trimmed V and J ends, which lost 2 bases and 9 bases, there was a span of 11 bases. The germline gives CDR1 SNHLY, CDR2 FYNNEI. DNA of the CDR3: TGTGCCAGCAGTGAATTGGGTGGGGCTGAGCAGTTCTTC. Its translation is CASSELGGAEQFF.

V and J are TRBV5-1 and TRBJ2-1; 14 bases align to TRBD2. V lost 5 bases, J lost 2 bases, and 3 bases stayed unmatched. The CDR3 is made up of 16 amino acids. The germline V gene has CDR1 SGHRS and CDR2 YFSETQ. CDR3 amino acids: CASRRTSGGPYNEQFF. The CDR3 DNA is TGCGCCAGCAGGCGGACTAGCGGGGGGCCCTACAATGAGCAGTTCTTC. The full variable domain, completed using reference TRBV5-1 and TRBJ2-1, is KAGVTQTPRYLIKTRGQQVTLSCSPISGHRSVSWYQQTPGQGLQFLFEYFSETQRNKGNFPGRFSGRQFSNSRSEMNVSTLELGDSALYLCASRRTSGGPYNEQFFGPGTRLTVL.

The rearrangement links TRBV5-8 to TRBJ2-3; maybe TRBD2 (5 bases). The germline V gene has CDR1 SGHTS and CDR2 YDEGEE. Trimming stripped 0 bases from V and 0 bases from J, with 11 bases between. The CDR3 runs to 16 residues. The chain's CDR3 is CASSLGVDSSTDTQYF. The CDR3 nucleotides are TGTGCCAGCAGCTTGGGGGTGGACTCTAGCACAGATACGCAGTATTTT.

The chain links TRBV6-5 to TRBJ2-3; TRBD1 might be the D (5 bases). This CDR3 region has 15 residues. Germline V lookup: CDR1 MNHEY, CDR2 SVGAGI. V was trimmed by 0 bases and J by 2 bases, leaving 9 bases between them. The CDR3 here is CASSYSKDTTDTQYF. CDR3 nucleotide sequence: TGTGCCAGCAGTTACTCGAAGGACACCACAGATACGCAGTATTTT.